The clone carrying this T cell receptor (beta chain) came up a few times. Trimming removed 5 bases at V and 6 bases at J, with 20 bases between. The CDR3 extends over 17 amino acids. CDR1 MGHRA and CDR2 YSYEKL come from the germline V gene. Indicated time point: newly diagnosed GD, antithyroid drugs for less than 3 months. Construction of the TCR library relied on RNA isolated from PBMCs. These data belong to a study of regulatory T cells in long-lasting Graves disease. In the study overall: New Graves' disease cases had less than 3 months of antithyroid drugs.

The authors built TCR beta libraries using iRepertoire HTBI primers and Arm-PCR of CDR3 regions. TCRdb recomputed calls from the multiplex PCR reads with MiXCR, one row per CDR3 protein. This table has about 530,000 distinct CDR3 sequences, 15% to 20% appearing once. The same sample was also used in a study of T cells in Graves' hyperthyroidism and ophthalmopathy. That source adds: RT-PCR in the first round (using the HTBI primer set) targeted the TCR CDR3.

The clonotype comes from a middle-aged woman with Graves disease. The chain is built from TRBV4-1 and TRBJ1-6, with a tentative D call TRBD1 (6 bases). This specimen consisted of peripheral blood mononuclear cells (PBMCs), obtained at new diagnosis, from a patient treated with antithyroid drugs. The CDR3 region is CASSTVKGGAGNSPLHF. As DNA, the CDR3 is TGCGCCAGCAGCACTGTAAAGGGGGGGGCAGGTAATTCACCCCTCCACTTT.